The 18 T cell receptor beta chains in this list originate from one sample, sequenced in a study of blood T cell repertoires in COVID-19. The table came from immunoSEQ multiplex PCR; TCRdb's copy has only in-frame clones and leaves some out. The sample yields approximately 230,000 clones, about 90% seen once. Material: PBMCs or T cells enriched from blood (not recorded which). These receptor sequences come from a woman aged 18-29 years who had recovered from COVID-19.

The chain links TRBV6-2 or TRBV6-3 to TRBJ2-1; D gene uncertain. Trimming took off 3 bases at V and 1 base at J, with 10 bases between the two ends. Looked up from germline, CDR1 is MNHEY and CDR2 is SVGEGT. The CDR3 spans 15 residues. The CDR3 DNA follows: TGTGCCAGCAGTTATGGTGCCACTTCCTACAATGAGCAGTTCTTC. As protein: CASSYGATSYNEQFF.

This clone was recorded once. The chain uses TRBV5-1 and TRBJ2-7; D may be TRBD1 (5 bases). V was clipped by 1 base and J by 2 bases, with 10 bases between them. Germline CDR1 and CDR2: SGHRS and YFSETQ. The CDR3 runs to 14 residues. Written as DNA, the CDR3 is TGCGCCAGCAGCTTGCAGGGATCCCCCTACGAGCAGTACTTC. Translating gives CASSLQGSPYEQYF.

This sequence joins TRBV5-6 and TRBJ1-1, with D possibly being TRBD1 (5 bases). The CDR3 runs 14 residues. Deletions cut 3 bases from V and 6 bases from J, with 15 bases between. The germline V gene has CDR1 SGHDT and CDR2 YYEEEE. The CDR3 here is CASSSMTGRAEAFF. CDR3 DNA: TGTGCCAGCAGCTCTATGACGGGCAGGGCTGAAGCTTTCTTT. Full variable domain (missing parts from reference TRBV5-6 and TRBJ1-1): DAGVTQSPTHLIKTRGQQVTLRCSPKSGHDTVSWYQQALGQGPQFIFQYYEEEERQRGNFPDRFSGHQFPNYSSELNVNALLLGDSALYLCASSSMTGRAEAFFGQGTRLTVV.

The rearrangement uses TRBV4-1 and TRBJ1-4; no clear D gene. V shed 0 bases and J shed 3 bases, with 11 bases lying between them. This CDR3 contains 16 residues. CDR1 and CDR2 (germline): MGHRA, YSYEKL. CDR3 bases: TGCGCCAGCAGCCAAGATTCTCTCCCAGCTAATGAAAAACTGTTTTTT. It translates to CASSQDSLPANEKLFF.

The rearrangement links TRBV7-9 to TRBJ1-6; no clear D. V lost 5 bases, J lost 11 bases, and 19 bases lay in between. Germline CDR1 SEHNR, CDR2 FQNEAQ (reference sequence). This CDR3 has 15 amino acids. The CDR3 is CASSGIEGGKTPLHF. The CDR3 DNA reads as TGTGCCAGCAGCGGTATTGAGGGTGGAAAAACACCCCTCCACTTT.

The chain combines TRBV5-4 with TRBJ1-6; 10 nucleotides match TRBD1. The germline V gene encodes CDR1 SGHNT and CDR2 YYREEE (reference sequence). V shed 0 bases and J 7 bases; nucleotides not matched to a gene: 7. CDR3 size: 17 residues. The CDR3 nucleotides read TGTGCCAGCAGCTTGGACCCTCGACAGGGGGCAAATTCACCCCTCCACTTT. Protein sequence: CASSLDPRQGANSPLHF.

The chain uses TRBV7-3 and TRBJ2-2; D ambiguous. This CDR3 comprises 18 residues. Trimming stripped 5 bases from V and 3 bases from J, with 22 bases between. Per germline, CDR1 SGHTA and CDR2 FQGTGA. CDR3 sequence: CASSPFFLVENDTGELFF. As DNA, the CDR3 is TGTGCCAGCAGCCCCTTTTTCCTAGTCGAAAACGACACCGGGGAGCTGTTTTTT.

The V call is TRBV9, the J call TRBJ1-1; D gene ambiguous. The CDR3 sequence is 13 residues long. With 1 base removed from V and 0 bases from J, the gap between germline ends came to 4 bases. CDR1 is SGDLS, CDR2 YYNGEE, per germline. In DNA, the CDR3 is TGTGCCAGCAGCGTAAGAGTGAACACTGAAGCTTTCTTT. Translation gives CASSVRVNTEAFF. The whole variable domain, remainder taken from reference TRBV9 and TRBJ1-1, is DSGVTQTPKHLITATGQRVTLRCSPRSGDLSVYWYQQSLDQGLQFLIQYYNGEERAKGNILERFSAQQFPDLHSELNLSSLELGDSALYFCASSVRVNTEAFFGQGTRLTVV.

The CDR3: CASSYRGVSPLHF. In DNA form, the CDR3 reads TGTGCCAGCAGTTATCGCGGGGTCTCACCCCTCCACTTT. The chain is built from TRBV6-2 or TRBV6-3 and TRBJ1-6; D is ambiguous. Trimming removed 3 bases from V and 10 bases from J, with 10 bases in between. There are 13 residues in the CDR3. Per germline, CDR1 MNHEY and CDR2 SVGEGT.

To note about this clone: The junction differs from germline at one of its ends, possibly a read error. The chain employs TRBV6-2 or TRBV6-3 and TRBJ1-2; 10 nucleotides line up with TRBD1. The CDR3 has 11 amino acids. CDR1 is MNHEY and CDR2 is SVGEGT in the germline V gene. The DNA of the CDR3 is TGTGCCAGCAGTCAGGGACAGGGGAAAGTCTTC. Translated, it gives CASSQGQGKVF.

The CDR3 DNA reads as TGTGCCAGTAGTATAGATGGAGGGCTTTTCCTTAGCTCCTACAATGAGCAGTTCTTC. Its translation is CASSIDGGLFLSSYNEQFF. The chain has TRBV19 and TRBJ2-1, with D tentatively TRBD2 (6 bases). The ends were cut back, 0 bases at V and 0 bases at J, with 18 bases in the middle. The germline V gene has CDR1 LNHDA and CDR2 SQIVND (reference sequence). This CDR3 contains 19 residues.

This chain uses TRBV6-5 with TRBJ2-5, with 7 bases aligning to TRBD2. J lost 4 bases, V lost 6 bases, and 8 bases had no gene match. In germline, CDR1 is MNHEY, CDR2 SVGAGI. The CDR3 length is 14 residues. The CDR3 sequence: CASRGAGEAETQYF. The DNA of the CDR3 is TGTGCCAGCAGAGGGGCGGGGGAAGCAGAGACCCAGTACTTC.

The chain combines TRBV28 with TRBJ2-7; D might be TRBD2 (6 bases). This CDR3 contains 13 residues. The germline V and J ends were trimmed by 7 bases and 4 bases, with 14 bases remaining between them. Germline V gives CDR1 MDHEN, CDR2 SYDVKM. The CDR3 protein is CASTPPLAYEQYF. CDR3 nucleotide sequence: TGTGCCAGCACCCCTCCACTAGCATACGAGCAGTACTTC.

The chain combines TRBV5-1 with TRBJ2-1; the D is unclear. The CDR3 sequence is 13 residues long. Germline CDR1 reads SGHRS; CDR2 reads YFSETQ. Trimming took 8 bases from V and 0 from J, leaving 9 bases between them. CDR3 in amino acids: CASNSDSYNEQFF. CDR3 in DNA: TGCGCCAGTAACAGTGACTCCTACAATGAGCAGTTCTTC.

The chain couples TRBV3-1 (or the pseudogene TRBV3-2) to TRBJ2-3; 11 bases line up with TRBD2. Germline trimming cut 5 bases from V and 2 bases from J; bases unmatched to any gene: 6. In germline, CDR1 is LGHDT, CDR2 YNNKEL (reference sequence). The CDR3 extends over 16 amino acids. CDR3 sequence (DNA): TGTGCCAGCAGCGGCTTAGCGGGGGGGAACACAGATACGCAGTATTTT. It encodes CASSGLAGGNTDTQYF.

This sequence joins TRBV7-3 and TRBJ1-4; D is ambiguous. V lost 5 bases and J lost 8, with 12 bases in between. Looked up from germline, CDR1 is SGHTA and CDR2 is FQGTGA. The CDR3 has 13 residues. The CDR3 DNA sequence: TGTGCCAGCAGCCCAGGAACCCCGGAAAAACTGTTTTTT. Translated, it gives CASSPGTPEKLFF.

The CDR3 DNA follows: TGTGCCAGCAGCTTAGAGAGACAGGGACACTATGGCTACACCTTC. Translated, it gives CASSLERQGHYGYTF. The chain recombines TRBV7-8 with TRBJ1-2; 7 bases are a match to TRBD1. The V gene's germline CDR1 is SGHVS and CDR2 FQNEAQ. After removal of 1 base from V and 3 bases from J, the junction contained 5 bases not matched to a gene. This CDR3 spans 15 amino acids.

The chain joins TRBV4-1 to TRBJ2-1; 8 nucleotides agree with TRBD2. Germline values: CDR1 MGHRA, CDR2 YSYEKL. Trimming took 4 bases from V and 8 from J; bases not matched to a gene: 10. The length of the CDR3 is 15 residues. Written as DNA, the CDR3 is TGCGCCAGCAGCCCAGGGACTAGTAATATCGATGAGCAGTTCTTC. Encoded protein: CASSPGTSNIDEQFF.